Listed below are T cell receptor beta chains from one sample, sequenced in a study of OX40 agonist ivuxolimab in advanced cancers. Sequencing used immunoSEQ multiplex PCR; TCRdb keeps in-frame clones, though not all of them. The sample lists some 74,000 clones, 80% to 95% occurring once. This sample comprised CD4+ or CD8+ T cells sorted from blood, obtained in a trial of the OX40 agonist ivuxolimab. The receptors come from an adult with an advanced solid tumor such as melanoma, head and neck, liver or kidney cancer. Each CDR3 is given with its conserved first and last residue. A D gene is named only where the DNA matches it firmly. Not every row has a clone size; where given, it reads once, few, many or a size class.

size,D,J,V,CDR3,DNA
.,.,TRBJ1-6,TRBV6-4,CASRKGGSYNSPLHF,TGTGCCAGCAGGAAAGGGGGCTCCTATAATTCACCCCTCCACTTT
.,.,TRBJ1-3,TRBV6-1,CAGGHNSGNTIYF,TGTGCCGGGGGACACAACTCTGGAAACACCATATATTTT
once,TRBD1,TRBJ1-1,TRBV9,CASSVPGGTEAFF,TGTGCCAGCAGCGTACCAGGGGGCACTGAAGCTTTCTTT
.,.,TRBJ2-7,TRBV5-5,CASSLNYEQYF,TGTGCCAGCAGCTTAAATTACGAGCAGTACTTC
.,TRBD1,TRBJ2-3,TRBV12-5,CASGLTGGPGDTQYF,TGTGCTAGTGGCCTAACAGGGGGCCCTGGGGATACGCAGTATTTT
.,.,TRBJ1-2,TRBV6-1,CASIAGVNYGYTF,TGTGCCAGCATCGCGGGAGTCAACTATGGCTACACCTTC
.,TRBD1,TRBJ2-5,TRBV7-3,CASSMTGTGGVRGQYF,TGTGCCAGCAGCATGACCGGGACAGGGGGCGTAAGAGGGCAGTACTTC
.,TRBD1,TRBJ2-7,TRBV7-2,CASSLRDSSYEQYF,TGTGCCAGCAGTCTTCGGGACAGCTCCTACGAGCAGTACTTC
.,.,TRBJ2-2,TRBV9,CASSQGTTGELFF,TGTGCCAGCAGCCAAGGGACCACCGGGGAGCTGTTTTTT
.,.,TRBJ2-1,TRBV4-1,CASTSNEGSPFF,TGCGCCAGCACATCTAACGAGGGCTCCCCGTTCTTC
.,TRBD2,TRBJ2-1,TRBV6-1,CASRRGAGDSNEQFF,TGTGCCAGCAGGAGGGGTGCGGGAGACTCGAATGAGCAGTTCTTC
.,TRBD2,TRBJ2-7,TRBV30,CAWSVQAGAGEQYF,TGTGCCTGGAGTGTACAAGCGGGAGCGGGGGAGCAGTACTTC
once,.,TRBJ2-5,TRBV9,CASSVGPVDQETQYF,TGTGCCAGCAGCGTAGGCCCAGTTGACCAAGAGACCCAGTACTTC
.,.,TRBJ2-7,TRBV18,CASSPSNPVEQYF,TGTGCCAGCTCACCGAGCAACCCTGTCGAGCAGTACTTC
.,.,TRBJ2-5,TRBV6-1,CASSGGGGSQETQYF,TGTGCCAGCAGTGGAGGCGGGGGCAGCCAAGAGACCCAGTACTTC
.,.,TRBJ2-5,TRBV5-8,CASSRTIDPSETQYF,TGTGCCAGCAGCCGCACGATTGACCCATCTGAGACCCAGTACTTC
.,.,TRBJ1-1,TRBV5-5,CASSLSRGVTEAFF,TGTGCCAGCAGCTTATCCAGGGGCGTCACTGAAGCTTTCTTT
.,TRBD2,TRBJ2-7,TRBV12-5,CASGYRSGLAAPSSYEQYF,TGTGCTAGTGGGTACCGGTCGGGACTAGCGGCCCCAAGCTCCTACGAGCAGTACTTC
.,.,TRBJ2-7,TRBV11-2,CASSSSYEQYF,TGTGCCAGCAGCTCCTCCTACGAGCAGTACTTC
.,.,TRBJ2-3,TRBV27,CASSLRAGLDTQYF,TGTGCCAGCAGTTTACGGGCAGGGCTGGATACGCAGTATTTT
.,.,TRBJ2-2,TRBV7-3,CASSYLVGPPNTGELFF,TGTGCCAGCAGCTACCTCGTGGGGCCACCGAACACCGGGGAGCTGTTTTTT
once,.,TRBJ2-7,TRBV6-6,CASSPDYEQYF,TGTGCCAGCAGTCCCGATTACGAGCAGTACTTC
.,.,TRBJ1-4,TRBV7-8,CASSYTQEEKLFF,TGTGCCAGCAGCTATACCCAGGAGGAAAAACTGTTTTTT
.,.,TRBJ2-7,TRBV10-1,CASSDNGHEQYF,TGCGCCAGCAGTGACAACGGCCACGAGCAGTACTTC
.,.,TRBJ1-6,TRBV27,CASSPSVAPRDSPLHF,TGTGCCAGCAGTCCGTCGGTCGCCCCGCGGGATTCACCCCTCCACTTT
.,TRBD2,TRBJ2-3,TRBV5-1,CASGLAGVTDTQYF,TGCGCGTCTGGGCTAGCGGGGGTTACAGATACGCAGTATTTT
.,TRBD2,TRBJ2-3,TRBV4-1,CASSHRLAASTDTQYF,TGCGCCAGCAGCCACAGACTAGCGGCTAGCACAGATACGCAGTATTTT
.,.,TRBJ2-7,TRBV7-9,CASSPGHPNSYEQYF,TGTGCCAGCAGCCCGGGACACCCAAACTCCTACGAGCAGTACTTC
.,TRBD1,TRBJ2-7,TRBV6-5,CASSTDRVGYEQYF,TGTGCCAGCAGTACGGACAGGGTAGGCTACGAGCAGTACTTC
.,.,TRBJ2-3,TRBV7-8,CASSLVPSTDTQYF,TGTGCCAGCAGCTTAGTACCTAGCACAGATACGCAGTATTTT
.,.,TRBJ2-2,TRBV5-1,CASSLGRGPNTGELFF,TGCGCCAGCAGCCTGGGGCGGGGGCCTAACACCGGGGAGCTGTTTTTT
.,TRBD1,TRBJ1-2,TRBV6-1,CASSETTGRGYTF,TGTGCCAGCAGTGAAACGACAGGGAGGGGCTACACCTTC
.,.,TRBJ2-5,TRBV2,CASSRGLTYF,TGTGCCAGCAGCCGGGGGCTGACTTACTTC
.,.,TRBJ2-3,TRBV18,CASSAWAARDTQYF,TGTGCCAGCTCCGCCTGGGCGGCCCGGGATACGCAGTATTTT
.,TRBD1,TRBJ2-3,TRBV29-1,CSVRRTGPDTQYF,TGCAGCGTTCGAAGGACAGGCCCAGATACGCAGTATTTT
.,.,TRBJ2-1,TRBV5-1,CASSLGGFNEQFF,TGCGCCAGCAGCTTGGGTGGGTTTAATGAGCAGTTCTTC
.,TRBD1,TRBJ2-5,TRBV6-1,CASTHLGGPRETQYF,TGTGCCAGCACTCATCTAGGGGGCCCTCGGGAGACCCAGTACTTC
.,.,TRBJ1-1,TRBV5-1,CASSPDLVRKRNTEAFF,TGCGCCAGCAGCCCGGATTTAGTGAGAAAACGGAACACTGAAGCTTTCTTT
.,.,TRBJ1-1,TRBV5-1,CASSQGRILGTEAFF,TGCGCCAGCAGCCAGGGACGGATCCTGGGCACTGAAGCTTTCTTT
.,.,TRBJ1-5,TRBV6-1,CASSGEWGLQPQHF,TGTGCCAGCAGTGGAGAATGGGGGTTGCAGCCCCAGCATTTT
.,.,TRBJ1-5,TRBV16,CASSQWGQGDQPQHF,TGTGCCAGCAGCCAATGGGGACAAGGGGATCAGCCCCAGCATTTT
.,.,TRBJ1-1,TRBV2,CASSEWGTEAFF,TGTGCCAGCAGTGAATGGGGCACTGAAGCTTTCTTT
.,.,TRBJ2-7,TRBV19,CASSPTWDYYEQYF,TGTGCCAGTAGTCCCACGTGGGATTACTACGAGCAGTACTTC
.,TRBD1,TRBJ2-2,TRBV14,CASSQVSRTGTHKNTGELFF,TGTGCCAGCAGCCAAGTCTCGAGGACAGGGACCCATAAAAACACCGGGGAGCTGTTTTTT
few,.,TRBJ2-3,TRBV30,CAWSLTDTQYF,TGTGCCTGGAGTCTGACAGATACGCAGTATTTT
.,.,TRBJ2-7,TRBV21-1,CASTGDLNISYEQYF,TGTGCCAGCACCGGGGACCTTAATATAAGCTACGAGCAGTACTTC
once,.,TRBJ2-7,TRBV7-3,CASSLLSGSPYEQYF,TGTGCCAGCAGCTTACTCTCAGGGAGTCCCTACGAGCAGTACTTC
.,.,TRBJ1-3,TRBV5-1,CASSERERATIYF,TGCGCCAGCAGCGAACGAGAACGGGCGACCATATATTTT
.,TRBD1,TRBJ1-6,TRBV19,CASSSADRGNSPLHF,TGTGCCAGTAGTTCGGCGGACAGGGGGAATTCACCCCTCCACTTT
.,.,TRBJ2-2,TRBV5-1,CASSGLIGLGTGELFF,TGCGCCAGCAGCGGCTTGATCGGGCTTGGGACCGGGGAGCTGTTTTTT
.,TRBD1,TRBJ1-4,TRBV6-6,CASSYHRGREKLFF,TGTGCCAGCAGTTACCACAGGGGAAGAGAAAAACTGTTTTTT
once,TRBD1,TRBJ2-7,TRBV29-1,CSVEDPAGGSDEQYF,TGCAGCGTTGAAGATCCGGCAGGGGGCAGCGACGAGCAGTACTTC